This TCR beta chain is drawn from a study of blood T cell repertoires in COVID-19. Repertoires were generated with immunoSEQ multiplex PCR, while TCRdb's copy carries only in-frame clones and drops some. Among 150,000 to 200,000 clones, approximately 91% were seen once, and the ten largest hold about 5%. During active infection, Seattle patients enrolled and were then monitored through disease. CDR1 LNHDA and CDR2 SQIVND come from the germline V gene (reference sequence). The V segment lost 3 bases and the J segment 11 bases; nucleotides outside the gene matches: 7. The CDR3 extends over 15 amino acids.

The chain combines TRBV19 with TRBJ2-1, with 13 bases aligning to TRBD2. The sequenced material came from peripheral blood. The TCR originated in a man aged 18 to 30 with COVID-19, enrolled during active disease. The CDR3 bases are TGTGCCAGTAGTATTAACACTAGCGGGAGGGCCAAGCAGTTCTTC. It is translated as CASSINTSGRAKQFF.